This T cell receptor beta chain was recovered during a study of T cell changes during pregnancy in multiple sclerosis. Generated by immunoSEQ multiplex PCR, the TCRdb table keeps only in-frame clones and is missing some. The sample holds about 96,000 clones, around 92% seen once. The CDR3 has 13 residues. V was clipped by 5 bases and J by 10 bases, with 15 bases between them. Germline loops: CDR1 LNHNV, CDR2 YYDKDF (reference sequence). The chain joins TRBV15 to TRBJ2-1; no clear D gene. The receptor comes from a female donor with multiple sclerosis, enrolled in a pregnancy study. The starting material was peripheral blood, obtained in the first trimester of pregnancy. CDR3 DNA: TGTGCCACCAGCTGGAGACTTCAATGGGAGCAGTTCTTC. Its protein product is CATSWRLQWEQFF.